This T cell receptor beta chain derives from a study of blood T cell repertoires in COVID-19. The CDR3 spans 14 residues. In germline, CDR1 is LNHDA, CDR2 SQIVND (reference sequence). V lost 6 bases and J lost 7; bases outside the gene matches: 8. Participants were placed into cohorts based on the clinical history they reported. The repertoire was sequenced with immunoSEQ multiplex PCR; TCRdb's copy has only in-frame clones and lacks some. The sample includes some 240,000 clones, roughly 86% seen only once; the top ten take about 3.3%. The chain carries TRBV19 and TRBJ2-2, with 7 bases identical to TRBD1. Input material: PBMCs or T cells enriched from blood (not recorded which). This receptor was obtained from a woman aged 35 to 49 with acute COVID-19. CDR3 amino acids: CASSLTGDGGELFF. As DNA, the CDR3 is TGTGCCAGTAGCCTAACAGGGGACGGCGGGGAGCTGTTTTTT.